The 8 T cell receptor beta chains given below trace back to one sample, sequenced in a study of blood T cell repertoires in COVID-19. Produced via immunoSEQ multiplex PCR; TCRdb's table is partial and in-frame only. The sample lists some 120,000 clones; around 90% were seen once. The sequencing input was peripheral blood. These receptors all stem from a woman aged 50 to 60 with active or convalescent COVID-19.

The chain couples TRBV7-8 to TRBJ1-2; D may be TRBD1 (5 bases). The V gene's germline CDR1 is SGHVS and CDR2 FQNEAQ. Trimming cost V 4 bases and J 7 bases, with 13 bases left between them. This CDR3 is built from 13 residues. The CDR3 bases are TGTGCCAGCAGCTCCGGGGGGAAACGTGGCTACACCTTC. Encoded protein: CASSSGGKRGYTF.

Of note for this clone: In the same sample, other DNA sequences code for this CDR3. The gene calls are TRBV7-2 and TRBJ2-3; 8 bases line up with TRBD1. Trimming removed 1 base from V and 2 bases from J; junction bases left unmatched: 2. From germline, CDR1 is SGHTA and CDR2 FQGNSA. CDR3 size: 15 residues. The CDR3 coding sequence is TGTGCCAGCAGCTTAGGGACAGGGTACACAGATACGCAGTATTTT. This sequence encodes CASSLGTGYTDTQYF. Looking up the rest from reference TRBV7-2 and TRBJ2-3 gives the full variable domain: GAGVSQSPSNKVTEKGKDVELRCDPISGHTALYWYRQSLGQGLEFLIYFQGNSAPDKSGLPSDRFSAERTGGSVSTLTIQRTQQEDSAVYLCASSLGTGYTDTQYFGPGTRLTVL.

The V call is TRBV5-1, the J call TRBJ1-1, with D uncertain. Trimming left V 6 bases short and J 5 bases short, with 8 bases between. The CDR3 runs to 11 residues. CDR1 is SGHRS, CDR2 YFSETQ, per germline. Written as DNA, the CDR3 is TGCGCCAGCAAGCGGGAAACTGAAGCTTTCTTT. As protein: CASKRETEAFF.

The J gene is TRBJ2-2, the V gene TRBV19; 7 positions agree with TRBD2. Trimming removed 4 bases from V and 0 bases from J; junction bases left unmatched: 2. This CDR3 region has 15 residues. From germline, CDR1 is LNHDA and CDR2 SQIVND (reference sequence). CDR3 coding DNA: TGTGCCAGTAGTAAAAGCGGGGCGAACACCGGGGAGCTGTTTTTT. Amino acids: CASSKSGANTGELFF.

In its sample, this clone was seen a few times. V is TRBV28 and J is TRBJ1-3; 8 bases agree with TRBD1. The germline V gene encodes CDR1 MDHEN and CDR2 SYDVKM. CDR3 length: 14 amino acids. The junction had 4 bases not matched to a gene; V was cut back by 6 bases and J by 3 bases. The CDR3 loop is CASRPTGGGNTIYF. The DNA of the CDR3 is TGTGCCAGCAGGCCTACAGGGGGTGGAAACACCATATATTTT.

The V and J genes are TRBV28 and TRBJ1-5, with D maybe TRBD1 (6 bases). Germline CDR1 is MDHEN and CDR2 is SYDVKM. The ends were cut back, 5 bases at V and 3 bases at J, with 17 bases in the middle. The CDR3 sequence is 16 residues long. CDR3 nucleotide sequence: TGTGCCAGCAGTGGCGGCCTACAGGGTTTCAATCAGCCCCAGCATTTT. It specifies CASSGGLQGFNQPQHF.

This chain links TRBV10-3 with TRBJ2-7, with TRBD2 identical over 9 bases. V lost 10 bases and J lost 4; bases outside the gene matches: 14. Germline-derived CDR1 and CDR2 are ENHRY and SYGVKD. This CDR3 comprises 15 residues. In DNA, the CDR3 is TGTGCCACCCACCTCCACGGGACTAGCCGGTACGAGCAGTACTTC. Amino acids: CATHLHGTSRYEQYF.

The chain joins TRBV24-1 to TRBJ2-3, with 8 nucleotides matching TRBD2. CDR1 is KGHDR and CDR2 is SFDVKD in the germline V gene. This CDR3 spans 16 amino acids. V was clipped by 3 bases and J by 5 bases; unmatched bases: 9. CDR3 loop: CATSDPRAGVGDTQYF. Here the CDR3 DNA reads TGTGCCACCAGTGATCCCCGAGCGGGAGTCGGAGATACGCAGTATTTT.